Listed below are T cell receptor beta chains from one sample, sequenced in a study of blood T cell repertoires in COVID-19. The protocol was immunoSEQ multiplex PCR, while the TCRdb copy is restricted to in-frame clones and leaves out a portion. The data show about 63,000 clones, roughly 80% seen once. Source material: PBMCs or T cells enriched from blood (not recorded which). The receptors were sampled from a woman in her thirties or forties with acute COVID-19. CDR3s include the opening cysteine and the closing phenylalanine or tryptophan. The order of the fields is D gene, J gene, V gene, CDR3 protein, CDR3 DNA. D genes are given only for firm matches.

d_call: .
j_call: TRBJ1-2
v_call: TRBV28
cdr3_aa: CAILRPTDRKNYGYTF
cdr3_nt: TGTGCCATCCTTAGACCCACGGACAGAAAAAACTATGGCTACACCTTC

d_call: .
j_call: TRBJ2-3
v_call: TRBV19
cdr3_aa: CASSLRAGGSPDTQYF
cdr3_nt: TGTGCCAGTAGTTTGAGGGCCGGAGGGAGCCCAGATACGCAGTATTTT

d_call: .
j_call: TRBJ1-2
v_call: TRBV9
cdr3_aa: CASSVLAGNSGYTF
cdr3_nt: TGTGCCAGCAGCGTACTGGCAGGGAACTCTGGCTACACCTTC

d_call: TRBD2
j_call: TRBJ2-7
v_call: TRBV5-8
cdr3_aa: CASSPGTSGLLGNEQYF
cdr3_nt: TGTGCCAGCAGCCCGGGGACTAGCGGTCTCCTCGGGAACGAGCAGTACTTC

d_call: .
j_call: TRBJ2-1
v_call: TRBV29-1
cdr3_aa: CSVGSAGGSYNEQFF
cdr3_nt: TGCAGCGTTGGAAGCGCCGGTGGCTCCTACAATGAGCAGTTCTTC

d_call: TRBD2
j_call: TRBJ2-7
v_call: TRBV24-1
cdr3_aa: CATSDSAGGLYEQYF
cdr3_nt: TGTGCCACCAGTGATTCAGCGGGAGGCCTCTACGAGCAGTACTTC

d_call: .
j_call: TRBJ1-1
v_call: TRBV5-1
cdr3_aa: CASSYTLTGTGTEAFF
cdr3_nt: TGCGCCAGCAGCTACACTCTGACAGGAACGGGCACTGAAGCTTTCTTT

d_call: TRBD1
j_call: TRBJ1-2
v_call: TRBV6-5
cdr3_aa: CASMFAGQHTGGYTF
cdr3_nt: TGTGCCAGCATGTTCGCGGGACAGCACACAGGTGGCTACACCTTC

d_call: TRBD1
j_call: TRBJ1-2
v_call: TRBV5-4
cdr3_aa: CASSGDRAGGGYTF
cdr3_nt: TGTGCCAGCAGCGGGGACAGGGCAGGTGGTGGCTACACCTTC

d_call: TRBD1
j_call: TRBJ1-4
v_call: TRBV5-1
cdr3_aa: CASSLTTGVNEKLFF
cdr3_nt: TGCGCCAGCAGCTTGACGACAGGGGTTAATGAAAAACTGTTTTTT

d_call: TRBD2
j_call: TRBJ2-1
v_call: TRBV5-1
cdr3_aa: CASSILAGDPNEQFF
cdr3_nt: TGCGCCAGCAGCATACTAGCGGGGGACCCCAATGAGCAGTTCTTC

d_call: .
j_call: TRBJ2-2
v_call: TRBV9
cdr3_aa: CASSVAANTGELFF
cdr3_nt: TGTGCCAGCAGCGTAGCAGCGAACACCGGGGAGCTGTTTTTT